This is a list of T cell receptor beta chains from one sample in a study of T cell changes during pregnancy in multiple sclerosis. Profiled with immunoSEQ multiplex PCR; TCRdb holds only in-frame clones, not every one. The sample has under 100,000 clones, roughly 95% seen once. The source material was peripheral blood, sampled in the second trimester of pregnancy. These receptors were taken from a female donor with multiple sclerosis, enrolled in a pregnancy study. Both conserved end residues are part of each CDR3. Fields, in order: V gene, CDR3 protein.

TRBV18 CASTRTSGSSGANVLTF
TRBV10-2 CASSEGQGVYEQYF
TRBV27 CASSLPGQSSTEAFF
TRBV9 CAGSGNYGYTF
TRBV5-8 CASSASGTGELFF
TRBV27 CASSRGPTDTQYF
TRBV5-6 CASSSLLGPGDSGNTIYF
TRBV11-3 CASSLGTSPYNEQFF
TRBV2 CASMGGSSYEQYF
TRBV5-4 CASSPGQGRETQYF
TRBV18 CASSPVGRGEKLFF
TRBV5-8 CASSSGTVRANYGYTF
TRBV4-1 CASSQATGADYEQYF
TRBV7-6 CASSSGLAVQSRSSYNEQFF
TRBV7-8 CASSLAASGAPLREQYF
TRBV2 CASSDRRGITGELFF
TRBV18 CASSPLEQGNTEAFF
TRBV2 CASSDGQGGLEPQHF
TRBV6-1 CASSVTSGRADEQFF
TRBV19 CASSIVRGLAQETQYF
TRBV5-1 CASSLRRTSGANSYEQYF
TRBV12-5 CASGLVQGYGYTF
TRBV5-1 CASSPAGLEGYTF
TRBV19 CASSAASGNYEQYF
TRBV27 CASSIRLWTSGRDEQFF
TRBV6-5 CASSPQRGSNQPQHF
TRBV11-2 CASSLRPGTGGIYEQYF
TRBV7-6 CASSLTSGFYNEQFF
TRBV6-1 CASSEAAGGGTEAFF
TRBV5-1 CASSLWDRGDEQYF
TRBV7-9 CASSSTSGAYNEQFF
TRBV19 CASSIAGGHEQYF
TRBV7-3 CASSLKGGRAMFF
TRBV7-2 CASSLEGGRASYNEQFF
TRBV21-1 CASSLEDRGYEQYF
TRBV18 CASSPFTGGYEQYF
TRBV7-9 CASSSAGTGKEQPQHF
TRBV11-2 CASRRTGENEQFF
TRBV18 CASSPDSTYEQYF
TRBV7-2 CASSPHGLAAAYEQYF
TRBV7-8 CASTPAGDPGFTF
TRBV14 CASSPGGRARLGLNEQFF
TRBV7-6 CASSLAGGETQYF
TRBV28 CASSFGGSGRDEQYF
TRBV9 CASSATLDRNEKLFF